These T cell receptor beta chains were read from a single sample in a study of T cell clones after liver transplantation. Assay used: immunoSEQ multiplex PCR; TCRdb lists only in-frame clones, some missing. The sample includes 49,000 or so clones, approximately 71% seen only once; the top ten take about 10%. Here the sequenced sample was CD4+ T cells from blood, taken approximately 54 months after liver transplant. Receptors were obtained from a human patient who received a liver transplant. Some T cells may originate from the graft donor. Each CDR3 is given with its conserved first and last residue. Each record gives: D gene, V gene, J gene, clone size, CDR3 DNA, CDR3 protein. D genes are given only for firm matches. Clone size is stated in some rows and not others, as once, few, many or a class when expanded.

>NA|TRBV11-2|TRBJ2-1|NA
TGTGCCAGCGGCTTGAGGGTTGAGCAGTTCTTC
CASGLRVEQFF
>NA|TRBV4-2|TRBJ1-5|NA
TGTGCCAGCAGCCAGGGGCTCGTGACCGTCAATCAGCCCCAGCATTTT
CASSQGLVTVNQPQHF
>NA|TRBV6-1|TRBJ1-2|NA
TGTGCCAGCAGTCCCCGACAGGTCGATGGCTACACCTTC
CASSPRQVDGYTF
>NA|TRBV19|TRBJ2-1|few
TGTGCCAGTAGCCGACTAGTCCGTAGTGGGAATGAGCAGTTCTTC
CASSRLVRSGNEQFF
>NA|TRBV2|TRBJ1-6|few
TGTGCCAGCAGTGAAACGGGAGCAGAGAATAATTCACCCCTCCACTTT
CASSETGAENNSPLHF
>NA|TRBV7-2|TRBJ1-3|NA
TGTGCCAGCAGCTTACAATGGGAAGGGGCTGGAAACACCATATATTTT
CASSLQWEGAGNTIYF
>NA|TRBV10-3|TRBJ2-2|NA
TGTGCCATCCTTGACAATCCGGCTGTCGGGGAGCTGTTTTTT
CAILDNPAVGELFF
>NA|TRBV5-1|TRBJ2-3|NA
TGCGCCAGCAGCCCCAGGGACGCGCGCACAGATACGCAGTATTTT
CASSPRDARTDTQYF
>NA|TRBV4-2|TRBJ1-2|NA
TGTGCCAGCAGCCAAGTGTACTTAGTCAGAGCTAACTATGGCTACACCTTC
CASSQVYLVRANYGYTF
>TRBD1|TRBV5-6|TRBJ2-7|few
TGTGCCAGCAGCTTGGGACAGGGTTTCTACGAGCAGTACTTC
CASSLGQGFYEQYF
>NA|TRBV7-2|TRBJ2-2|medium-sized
TGTGCCTCGGGACGGCAGAACACCGGGGAGCTGTTTTTT
CASGRQNTGELFF
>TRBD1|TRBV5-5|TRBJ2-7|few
TGTGCCAGCAGCCCCGGACAGGCCTCCTACGAGCAGTACTTC
CASSPGQASYEQYF
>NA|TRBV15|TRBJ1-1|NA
TGTGCCACCAGCAGAGTACAGGCGAGGAACACTGAAGCTTTCTTT
CATSRVQARNTEAFF
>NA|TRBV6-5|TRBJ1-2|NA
TGTGCCAGCAGTGTAGGCAGCAACTATGGCTACACCTTC
CASSVGSNYGYTF
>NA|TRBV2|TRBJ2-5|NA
TGTGCCAGCAGTGAAAAAGAGACCCAGTACTTC
CASSEKETQYF
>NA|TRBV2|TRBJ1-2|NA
TGTGCCAGCAAATCCGGGACCGAGGCCTATGGCTACACCTTC
CASKSGTEAYGYTF
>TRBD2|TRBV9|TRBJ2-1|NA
TGTGCCAGCAGCTTACTAGCGGGTGGAGAAGGTGAGCAGTTCTTC
CASSLLAGGEGEQFF
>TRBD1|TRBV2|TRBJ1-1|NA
TGTGCCAGCAGTCTCAGGGGGCTCACTGAAGCTTTCTTT
CASSLRGLTEAFF
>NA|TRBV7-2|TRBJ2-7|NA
TGTGCCAGCAGCTTAGCCGGCGGGGTCTCCTACGAGCAGTACTTC
CASSLAGGVSYEQYF
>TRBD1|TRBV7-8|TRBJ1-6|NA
TGTGCCAGCAGCTTAGACAGGGGGCGCCTCCACTTT
CASSLDRGRLHF